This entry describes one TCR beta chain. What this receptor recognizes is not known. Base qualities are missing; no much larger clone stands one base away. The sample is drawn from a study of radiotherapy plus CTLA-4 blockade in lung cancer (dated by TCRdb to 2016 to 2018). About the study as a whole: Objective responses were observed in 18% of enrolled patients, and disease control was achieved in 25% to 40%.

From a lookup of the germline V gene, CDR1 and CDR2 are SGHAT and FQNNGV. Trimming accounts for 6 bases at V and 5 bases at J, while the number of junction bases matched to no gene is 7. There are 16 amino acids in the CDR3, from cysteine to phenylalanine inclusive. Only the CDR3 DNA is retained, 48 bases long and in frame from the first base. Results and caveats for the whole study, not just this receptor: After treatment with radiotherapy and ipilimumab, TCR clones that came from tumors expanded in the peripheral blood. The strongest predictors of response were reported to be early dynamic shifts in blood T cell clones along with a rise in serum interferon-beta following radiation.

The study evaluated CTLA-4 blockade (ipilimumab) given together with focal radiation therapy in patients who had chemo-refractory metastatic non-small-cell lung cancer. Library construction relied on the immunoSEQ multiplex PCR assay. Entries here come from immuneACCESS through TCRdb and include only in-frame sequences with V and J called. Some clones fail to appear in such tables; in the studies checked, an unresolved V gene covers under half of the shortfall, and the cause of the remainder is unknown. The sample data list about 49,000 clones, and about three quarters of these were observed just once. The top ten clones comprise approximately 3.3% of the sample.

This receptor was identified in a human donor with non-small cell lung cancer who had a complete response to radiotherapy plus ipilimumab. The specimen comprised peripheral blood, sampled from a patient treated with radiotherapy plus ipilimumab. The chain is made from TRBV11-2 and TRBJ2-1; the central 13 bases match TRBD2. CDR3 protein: CASRGLAGRIDNEQFF. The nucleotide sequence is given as TGTGCCAGCAGGGGACTAGCGGGACGTATCGACAATGAGCAGTTCTTC.